Listed below are T cell receptor beta chains from one sample, sequenced in a study of blood T cell repertoires in COVID-19. Profiled with immunoSEQ multiplex PCR; TCRdb holds only in-frame clones, not every one. Among 450,000 or so clones, 90% were seen once, and the ten largest hold roughly 0.66%. Sequenced sample: PBMCs or T cells enriched from blood (not recorded which). The origin of the receptors is a man aged 18 to 29 who had recovered from COVID-19. The CDR3 runs from the conserved cysteine through the conserved F or W. The order of the fields is J gene, V gene, D gene, clone size, CDR3 DNA, CDR3 protein. The D gene is left open where the match is weak. Not all rows give a size; the values are once, few, many and, for expanded clones, a class.

J: TRBJ2-7; V: TRBV7-2; D: .; size: .; DNA: TGTGCCAGCAGCCCTGGACCCGGGAGTAGAAGCGAGCAGTACTTC; CDR3: CASSPGPGSRSEQYF
J: TRBJ1-5; V: TRBV5-8; D: TRBD1; size: .; DNA: TGTGCCAGCACCCTCGGACAGGGGATCAATCAGCCCCAGCATTTT; CDR3: CASTLGQGINQPQHF
J: TRBJ1-1; V: TRBV12-5; D: TRBD1; size: .; DNA: TGTGCTAGTGGTTCCTCAGGGAAGGGGGCTATACACGGGGCTGAAGCTTTCTTT; CDR3: CASGSSGKGAIHGAEAFF
J: TRBJ1-1; V: TRBV7-6; D: .; size: .; DNA: TGTGCCAGCAGCACCCAGGGTATTATGAACACTGAAGCTTTCTTT; CDR3: CASSTQGIMNTEAFF
J: TRBJ1-2; V: TRBV28; D: .; size: .; DNA: TGTGCCAGCAGTGAGGCGACAGACTATGGCTACACCTTC; CDR3: CASSEATDYGYTF
J: TRBJ2-7; V: TRBV11-1; D: TRBD1; size: .; DNA: TGTGCCAGCAGCGCACAGGGGGCAGGTTACGAGCAGTACTTC; CDR3: CASSAQGAGYEQYF
J: TRBJ2-5; V: TRBV7-8; D: .; size: .; DNA: TGTGCCAGCAGCTTATTGGAGAAAGAGACCCAGTACTTC; CDR3: CASSLLEKETQYF
J: TRBJ2-5; V: TRBV4-1; D: .; size: .; DNA: TGCGCCAGCAGCACAGGGTCGGCGGAGACCCAGTACTTC; CDR3: CASSTGSAETQYF
J: TRBJ2-7; V: TRBV28; D: TRBD1; size: .; DNA: TGTGCCAGCAGGACAGGGGGCGCTCCCCCCTACGAGCAGTACTTC; CDR3: CASRTGGAPPYEQYF
J: TRBJ1-1; V: TRBV18; D: .; size: .; DNA: TGTGCCAGCTCATATGTCCCCCGCCAGGCTCAGAACACTGAAGCTTTCTTT; CDR3: CASSYVPRQAQNTEAFF
J: TRBJ2-1; V: TRBV24-1; D: TRBD1; size: .; DNA: TGTGCCACCAGTGATCCCTTTGTAAACCGGGACAGGACCTACAATGAGCAGTTCTTC; CDR3: CATSDPFVNRDRTYNEQFF
J: TRBJ1-2; V: TRBV5-8; D: TRBD1; size: .; DNA: TGTGCCAGCGGACGGGGACAGGGCATCGATGGCTACACCTTC; CDR3: CASGRGQGIDGYTF
J: TRBJ1-2; V: TRBV19; D: .; size: .; DNA: TGTGCCAGTAGGCCCGACAGAAGCTATGGCTACACCTTC; CDR3: CASRPDRSYGYTF
J: TRBJ1-5; V: TRBV7-2; D: TRBD1; size: .; DNA: TGTGCCAGCAGCCCCAGACAGGGCCGCCAGCCCCAGCATTTT; CDR3: CASSPRQGRQPQHF
J: TRBJ1-3; V: TRBV15; D: .; size: .; DNA: TGTGCCACCAGCAGACTTCCCTCTGGAAACACCATATATTTT; CDR3: CATSRLPSGNTIYF
J: TRBJ2-5; V: TRBV5-4; D: .; size: .; DNA: TGTGCCAGCAGCTTGCCAGTACAAGAGACCCAGTACTTC; CDR3: CASSLPVQETQYF
J: TRBJ1-2; V: TRBV28; D: .; size: .; DNA: TGTGCCAGCAGTTTAACGGGGGTTCAAGGCTACACCTTC; CDR3: CASSLTGVQGYTF
J: TRBJ1-5; V: TRBV9; D: TRBD1; size: .; DNA: TGTGCCAGCAGCGCCACAGGGGCGGGTCAGCCCCAGCATTTT; CDR3: CASSATGAGQPQHF
J: TRBJ1-5; V: TRBV24-1; D: .; size: .; DNA: TGTGCCACCAGTGCTGGGGGCAGCAATCAGCCCCAGCATTTT; CDR3: CATSAGGSNQPQHF
J: TRBJ1-5; V: TRBV3-1/TRBV3-2; D: .; size: .; DNA: TGTGCCAGCAGCCAGGGCAACAGCAATCAGCCCCAGCATTTT; CDR3: CASSQGNSNQPQHF
J: TRBJ2-7; V: TRBV11-2; D: TRBD1; size: .; DNA: TGTGCCAGCAGCTTCGGTCCCGGGACAGGATCGAGCTCCTACGAGCAGTACTTC; CDR3: CASSFGPGTGSSSYEQYF
J: TRBJ1-5; V: TRBV27; D: .; size: .; DNA: TGTGCCAGCACCCAAGCGGGGTCTAGCAATCAGCCCCAGCATTTT; CDR3: CASTQAGSSNQPQHF
J: TRBJ1-5; V: TRBV6-5; D: .; size: .; DNA: TGTGCCAGCAGTACAGGGAACCCTGGTTCCCAGCCCCAGCATTTT; CDR3: CASSTGNPGSQPQHF
J: TRBJ1-3; V: TRBV12-5; D: TRBD1; size: .; DNA: TGTGCTAGTGGTGCGGACAGGGAGGTATACACCATATATTTT; CDR3: CASGADREVYTIYF
J: TRBJ1-6; V: TRBV6-1; D: .; size: .; DNA: TGTGCCAGCAGTGAAGCCGAGAGCTCCTATAATTCACCCCTCCACTTT; CDR3: CASSEAESSYNSPLHF
J: TRBJ1-3; V: TRBV27; D: .; size: .; DNA: TGTGCCAGCAGTTCGTACGAGGGGGCTGGAAACACCATATATTTT; CDR3: CASSSYEGAGNTIYF
J: TRBJ1-1; V: TRBV15; D: .; size: .; DNA: TGTGCCACCAGCTCCGCCGGAGGCACTGAAGCTTTCTTT; CDR3: CATSSAGGTEAFF
J: TRBJ2-7; V: TRBV5-5; D: TRBD1; size: once; DNA: TGTGCCAGCAGCTTGGGACAGGGGGCATATAGCAACGAGCAGTACTTC; CDR3: CASSLGQGAYSNEQYF
J: TRBJ1-1; V: TRBV19; D: .; size: few; DNA: TGTGCCAGTAGTATAAGCAGGGGAAGAACTGAAGCTTTCTTT; CDR3: CASSISRGRTEAFF
J: TRBJ2-7; V: TRBV27; D: .; size: .; DNA: TGTGCCACCCTAGGTAAAAGCTACGAGCAGTACTTC; CDR3: CATLGKSYEQYF
J: TRBJ1-1; V: TRBV5-1; D: TRBD1; size: once; DNA: TGCGCCAGCAGTAAAGACAGGGGTGGTGCTTTCTTT; CDR3: CASSKDRGGAFF